The 31 T cell receptor beta chains given below trace back to one sample, sequenced in a study of blood T cell repertoires in COVID-19. Sequencing used immunoSEQ multiplex PCR; TCRdb keeps in-frame clones, though not all of them. Of roughly 10,000 clones listed, roughly nine tenths are singletons. Material for sequencing was peripheral blood. Source of these receptors: a human donor in a cohort sampled during active COVID-19.

This clone was detected only a few times. The V gene is TRBV3-1 (or the pseudogene TRBV3-2), the J gene TRBJ1-2; TRBD1 matches 7 bases. The V gene's germline CDR1 is LGHDT and CDR2 YNNKEL (reference sequence). The CDR3 has 15 residues. V was pared by 2 bases and J by 4 bases, with 7 bases of the junction left unmatched. CDR3 protein: CASSQFDRDPYGYTF. In DNA, the CDR3 is TGTGCCAGCAGCCAATTCGACAGGGATCCCTATGGCTACACCTTC.

This chain joins TRBV11-2 and TRBJ1-1; 11 nucleotides match TRBD1. Germline V CDR1 and CDR2: SGHAT, FQNNGV. Trimming took 5 bases from V and 0 from J; bases not matched to a gene: 8. The CDR3 runs to 17 residues. The CDR3, as DNA: TGTGCCAGCAGCCGGGGACAGGGGGGGGCCGTGAACACTGAAGCTTTCTTT. Translated, it gives CASSRGQGGAVNTEAFF.

This clone was detected only once. The CDR3 sequence is CAWSDVQVSYEQYF. The CDR3 DNA reads as TGTGCCTGGAGTGACGTACAGGTCTCCTACGAGCAGTACTTC. The chain recombines TRBV30 with TRBJ2-7, with a tentative D call TRBD1 (5 bases). This CDR3 spans 14 amino acids. CDR1 is GTSNPN and CDR2 is SVGIG in the germline V gene (reference sequence). The V end was cut by 1 base, the J end by 0 bases, with 10 bases between. Full variable domain (missing parts from reference TRBV30 and TRBJ2-7): SQTIHQWPATLVQPVGSPLSLECTVEGTSNPNLYWYRQAAGRGLQLLFYSVGIGQISSEVPQNLSASRPQDRQFILSSKKLLLSDSGFYLCAWSDVQVSYEQYFGPGTRLTVT.

This clone was seen just once. The chain joins TRBV4-1 to TRBJ2-5, with D maybe TRBD2 (5 bases). V lost 4 bases, J lost 5 bases, and 23 bases lay in between. Germline loops: CDR1 MGHRA, CDR2 YSYEKL. The CDR3 has 17 residues. CDR3 bases: TGCGCCAGCAGCCGGACGACCGGGAACCTCGTGGGGGAGACCCAGTACTTC. Its translation is CASSRTTGNLVGETQYF.

The chain uses TRBV5-6 and TRBJ1-6, with a tentative D call TRBD1 (6 bases). V was clipped by 2 bases and J by 3 bases, with 9 bases between them. The length of the CDR3 is 15 residues. CDR1 and CDR2 (germline): SGHDT, YYEEEE. The chain's CDR3 is CASSFGQFYNSPLHF. In nucleotides, the CDR3 is TGTGCCAGCAGCTTCGGACAGTTCTATAATTCACCCCTCCACTTT.

The J gene is TRBJ2-4, the V gene TRBV10-3; TRBD1 agrees at 9 bases. CDR1 ENHRY and CDR2 SYGVKD come from the germline V gene. V trimming: 2 bases; J trimming: 9 bases; junction bases outside the gene matches: 8. The CDR3 length is 15 residues. The CDR3 here is CAISENGDRGSIQYF. DNA for the CDR3: TGTGCCATCAGTGAGAACGGAGACAGGGGGTCCATTCAGTACTTC.

This clone was found once. The junction and the germline gene differ at one end; a read error may be behind it. The rearrangement joins TRBV29-1 to TRBJ1-1, with D unclear. The CDR3 sequence is 9 residues long. Germline V lookup: CDR1 SQVTM, CDR2 ANQGSEA. The CDR3 region has the DNA TGCAGCGTTGAGCACACCTCCTCCTTT. Translated, it gives CSVEHTSSF.

The gene calls are TRBV9 and TRBJ2-7; 8 nucleotides line up with TRBD1. J was trimmed by 2 bases and V by 2 bases; bases with no gene match: 3. CDR3 length equals 14 residues. Germline V lookup: CDR1 SGDLS, CDR2 YYNGEE. The CDR3 is CASSVGTGTYEQYF. CDR3 DNA: TGTGCCAGCAGCGTGGGGACAGGTACCTACGAGCAGTACTTC.

The chain carries TRBV2 and TRBJ2-5, with D unclear. The length of the CDR3 is 13 residues. Per germline, CDR1 SNHLY and CDR2 FYNNEI. V was cut by 6 bases and J by 1 base, with 9 bases left in between. CDR3 in DNA: TGTGCCAGCAGGGGTCAGGCCCAAGAGACCCAGTACTTC. It codes for CASRGQAQETQYF.

This chain joins TRBV5-6 and TRBJ2-7; D is unclear. V was shortened by 1 base and J by 5 bases, with 4 bases between the two germline ends. The CDR3 spans 11 residues. Germline CDR1 SGHDT, CDR2 YYEEEE. The CDR3 spells CASSLQNEQYF. As DNA, the CDR3 is TGTGCCAGCAGCTTGCAAAACGAGCAGTACTTC.

The CDR3 DNA is TGTGCCAGCAGCCGGGTAGCGGGGGGCCCCACCGGGGAGCTGTTTTTT. Translating gives CASSRVAGGPTGELFF. The chain uses TRBV3-1 (or the pseudogene TRBV3-2) and TRBJ2-2; 10 nucleotides match TRBD2. CDR1 LGHDT and CDR2 YNNKEL come from the germline V gene (reference sequence). The V and J ends lost 4 bases and 4 bases, in that order; junction bases with no gene match: 6. The CDR3 has 16 residues.

This chain uses TRBV27 with TRBJ1-1; D unresolved. The CDR3 contains 13 residues. Between the trimmed V and J ends, which lost 2 bases and 4 bases, there was a span of 8 bases. Germline assignment: CDR1 MNHEY and CDR2 SMNVEV (reference sequence). The CDR3 here is CASSLGGLTEAFF. The DNA for the CDR3 is TGTGCCAGCAGTTTAGGCGGACTCACTGAAGCTTTCTTT.

This clone was counted between two and nine times. The V and J genes are TRBV4-2 and TRBJ2-7; 8 bases map to TRBD2. The CDR3 spans 17 residues. Germline V CDR1 and CDR2: LGHNA, YNFKEQ. V was clipped by 0 bases and J by 1 base; unmatched bases: 8. CDR3 nucleotide sequence: TGTGCCAGCAGCCAAGAGGCGACTAGCGCTTCATCCTACGAGCAGTACTTC. Encoded protein: CASSQEATSASSYEQYF.

V is TRBV30 and J is TRBJ2-7, with 9 positions matching TRBD1. With 4 bases clipped from V and 2 bases from J, the junction kept 6 bases outside the gene matches. This CDR3 contains 14 residues. Germline-derived CDR1 and CDR2 are GTSNPN and SVGIG (reference sequence). In DNA form, the CDR3 reads TGTGCCTGGAATTCCGGGACAGGGCCCTACGAGCAGTACTTC. It yields the protein CAWNSGTGPYEQYF.

The chain has TRBV11-2 and TRBJ1-1, with a weak D call TRBD1 (5 bases). CDR1 and CDR2 from the germline V gene are SGHAT and FQNNGV. V lost 1 base to trimming and J lost 5 bases, with 20 bases between them. The CDR3 length is 17 residues. CDR3 nucleotides: TGTGCCAGCAGCTTAGCCCACCGGGCAGGGAGGGTTACTGAAGCTTTCTTT. This encodes CASSLAHRAGRVTEAFF.

V and J are TRBV6-6 and TRBJ2-3, with D tentatively TRBD1 (6 bases). CDR3 length: 15 residues. Per the germline V gene, CDR1 is MNHNY and CDR2 is SVGAGI (reference sequence). Trimming left V 7 bases short and J 2 bases short, with 16 bases between. The CDR3 region has the DNA TGTGCCAGCATAAAGGACAGCCCTTTCACAGATACGCAGTATTTT. Residues: CASIKDSPFTDTQYF.

This chain joins TRBV4-1 and TRBJ2-7; 9 bases map to TRBD1. This CDR3 contains 11 residues. V was clipped by 9 bases and J by 4 bases; unmatched bases: 1. CDR1 is MGHRA, CDR2 YSYEKL, per germline. CDR3 region: CARDRGYEQYF. DNA for the CDR3: TGCGCCAGGGACAGGGGTTACGAGCAGTACTTC.

The table lists this clone with a few counts. This rearrangement joins TRBV7-9 to TRBJ2-7, with TRBD1 matching 12 bases. This CDR3 is 15 amino acids long. The germline V gene has CDR1 SEHNR and CDR2 FQNEAQ (reference sequence). The V segment lost 5 bases and the J segment 6 bases; nucleotides outside the gene matches: 8. The CDR3 reads CASSRPGTGGSEQYF. The CDR3 DNA reads as TGTGCCAGCAGCCGCCCCGGGACAGGGGGCTCCGAGCAGTACTTC. The complete variable domain, with remaining parts taken from reference TRBV7-9 and TRBJ2-7, reads DTGVSQNPRHKITKRGQNVTFRCDPISEHNRLYWYRQTLGQGPEFLTYFQNEAQLEKSRLLSDRFSAERPKGSFSTLEIQRTEQGDSAMYLCASSRPGTGGSEQYFGPGTRLTVT.

The CDR3 reads CASSLGRGSGYTF. As DNA, the CDR3 is TGTGCCAGCAGTTTAGGCAGGGGTAGTGGCTACACCTTC. The chain couples TRBV27 to TRBJ1-2; possibly TRBD1 for D (6 bases). Germline V gene data show CDR1 as MNHEY and CDR2 as SMNVEV (reference sequence). There are 13 residues in the CDR3. The V end was cut by 2 bases, the J end by 7 bases, with 11 bases between.

The gene calls are TRBV6-1 and TRBJ1-1; 10 positions match TRBD1. CDR3 size: 17 residues. The V and J ends lost 4 bases and 1 base, in that order; junction bases with no gene match: 9. Germline V lookup: CDR1 MNHNS, CDR2 SASEGT. This CDR3 reads CASSAKGQGMTNTEAFF. DNA for the CDR3: TGTGCCAGCAGTGCCAAGGGACAGGGGATGACGAACACTGAAGCTTTCTTT.

The J gene is TRBJ1-2, the V gene TRBV2; no definite D call. CDR3 length equals 13 residues. Trimming left V 1 base short and J 4 bases short, with 7 bases between. Germline values: CDR1 SNHLY, CDR2 FYNNEI. The CDR3 loop reads CASSEDSSYGYTF. CDR3 coding DNA: TGTGCCAGCAGTGAAGACAGTAGCTATGGCTACACCTTC.

The chain links TRBV7-3 to TRBJ1-2, with 10 bases matching TRBD1. The CDR3 length is 17 residues. Losses at the gene ends were 0 bases for V and 5 bases for J; bases not matched to a gene: 9. Germline assignment: CDR1 SGHTA and CDR2 FQGTGA. CDR3 nucleotides: TGTGCCAGCAGCTTAACCGCGTCCGGGACAGGGGCTTATGGCTACACCTTC. Protein: CASSLTASGTGAYGYTF.

CDR3 in DNA: TGTGCCAGCAGCCAAGGACAGGGCCCTTCACCCCTCCACTTT. Its protein product is CASSQGQGPSPLHF. This chain connects TRBV3-1 (or the pseudogene TRBV3-2) to TRBJ1-6; TRBD1 aligns across 7 bases. Germline V lookup: CDR1 LGHDT, CDR2 YNNKEL (reference sequence). V was pared by 1 base and J by 9 bases, with 3 bases of the junction left unmatched. The CDR3 extends over 14 amino acids.

The chain couples TRBV6-6 to TRBJ2-5; TRBD1 matches 10 bases. Germline values: CDR1 MNHNY, CDR2 SVGAGI (reference sequence). After removal of 5 bases from V and 5 bases from J, the junction contained 5 bases not matched to a gene. The CDR3 is 14 amino acids. CDR3 amino acids: CASSRDRGGETQYF. CDR3 DNA sequence: TGTGCCAGCAGTCGGGACAGGGGAGGCGAGACCCAGTACTTC.

This clone was seen only a few times. CDR3 sequence (DNA): TGTGCCTGGTACACCGTTAACTATGGCTACACCTTC. Translation gives CAWYTVNYGYTF. The chain uses TRBV30 and TRBJ1-2, with D unresolved. Trimming removed 5 bases from V and 1 base from J, with 8 bases in between. The CDR3 contains 12 residues. CDR1 and CDR2 (germline): GTSNPN, SVGIG (reference sequence). The full variable domain, its missing parts supplied by reference TRBV30 and TRBJ1-2, is SQTIHQWPATLVQPVGSPLSLECTVEGTSNPNLYWYRQAAGRGLQLLFYSVGIGQISSEVPQNLSASRPQDRQFILSSKKLLLSDSGFYLCAWYTVNYGYTFGSGTRLTVV.

CDR3 residues: CASSSGGALDTQYF. The CDR3 DNA reads TGTGCCAGCAGTAGCGGGGGGGCCTTGGATACGCAGTATTTT. V usage is TRBV21-1 and J usage is TRBJ2-3; the table's D gene call, TRBD2, was not cross checked with the DNA. TRBV21-1 is a pseudogene. The length of the CDR3 is 14 residues.

This rearrangement joins TRBV2 to TRBJ1-2; D unclear. The germline V gene has CDR1 SNHLY and CDR2 FYNNEI. V was trimmed by 8 bases and J by 8 bases, leaving 21 bases between them. The CDR3 consists of 14 residues. The DNA for the CDR3 is TGTGCCAGCCTGGAGGAACGGTTTGCTGGCGGCTACACCTTC. It codes for CASLEERFAGGYTF.

The chain employs TRBV29-1 and TRBJ2-7; 7 bases line up with TRBD1. CDR1 SQVTM and CDR2 ANQGSEA come from the germline V gene. After removal of 6 bases from V and 6 bases from J, the junction contained 11 bases not matched to a gene. CDR3 length: 13 amino acids. CDR3 residues: CSVWRQGALEQYF. CDR3 nucleotide sequence: TGCAGCGTGTGGCGACAGGGTGCACTCGAGCAGTACTTC.

The V and J genes are TRBV4-2 and TRBJ2-1, with a weak D call TRBD1 (6 bases). Between the trimmed V and J ends, which lost 2 bases and 8 bases, there was a span of 16 bases. This CDR3 has 15 amino acids. CDR1 and CDR2 from the germline V gene are LGHNA and YNFKEQ. The CDR3 loop reads CASSQSPQGTYEQFF. The CDR3 DNA sequence: TGTGCCAGCAGCCAATCCCCCCAGGGGACGTATGAGCAGTTCTTC.

The chain recombines TRBV28 with TRBJ2-3; D call uncertain. The germline V and J ends were trimmed by 1 base and 8 bases, with 4 bases remaining between them. Germline assignment: CDR1 MDHEN and CDR2 SYDVKM. The CDR3 has 11 amino acids. The CDR3 region has the DNA TGTGCCAGCAGTTTATCCAGTACGCAGTATTTT. Its translation: CASSLSSTQYF.

V is TRBV10-2 and J is TRBJ2-7; TRBD2 might be the D (6 bases). Per germline, CDR1 WSHSY and CDR2 SAAADI. The ends were cut back, 2 bases at V and 3 bases at J, with 8 bases in the middle. The CDR3 runs 13 residues. In DNA, the CDR3 is TGCGCCAGCAGTGAGGGGACTCTCTACGAGCAGTACTTC. It is translated as CASSEGTLYEQYF.